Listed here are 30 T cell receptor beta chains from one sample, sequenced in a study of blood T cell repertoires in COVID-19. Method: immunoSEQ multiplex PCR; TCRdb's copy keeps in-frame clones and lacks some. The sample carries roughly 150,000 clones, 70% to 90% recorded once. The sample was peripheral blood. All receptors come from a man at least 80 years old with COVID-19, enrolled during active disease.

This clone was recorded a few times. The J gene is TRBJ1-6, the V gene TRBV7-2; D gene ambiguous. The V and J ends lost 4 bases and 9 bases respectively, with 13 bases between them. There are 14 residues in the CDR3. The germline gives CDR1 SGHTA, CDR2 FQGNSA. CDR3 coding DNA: TGTGCCAGCAGCTCAACTCCGGCGGTTTCACCCCTCCACTTT. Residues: CASSSTPAVSPLHF.

CDR3 sequence: CASSLSGTMNTEAFF. CDR3 in DNA: TGTGCCAGCAGTTTATCTGGCACTATGAACACTGAAGCTTTCTTT. The J gene is TRBJ1-1, the V gene TRBV27; D unclear. Per germline, CDR1 MNHEY and CDR2 SMNVEV (reference sequence). This CDR3 region has 15 residues. The V gene lost 0 bases and the J gene lost 0 bases, with 8 bases spanning the gap.

Written as DNA, the CDR3 is TGTGCCAGCAGCTTATGGAGCGGGGGCTCCTACGAGCAGTACTTC. Translation: CASSLWSGGSYEQYF. V and J are TRBV7-8 and TRBJ2-7; 8 bases map to TRBD2. After removal of 2 bases from V and 0 bases from J, the junction contained 3 bases not matched to a gene. The CDR3 is made up of 15 amino acids. The germline gives CDR1 SGHVS, CDR2 FQNEAQ. The variable domain in full, with the rest retrieved from reference TRBV7-8 and TRBJ2-7, is GAGVSQSPRYKVAKRGQDVALRCDPISGHVSLFWYQQALGQGPEFLTYFQNEAQLDKSGLPSDRFFAERPEGSVSTLKIQRTQQEDSAVYLCASSLWSGGSYEQYFGPGTRLTVT.

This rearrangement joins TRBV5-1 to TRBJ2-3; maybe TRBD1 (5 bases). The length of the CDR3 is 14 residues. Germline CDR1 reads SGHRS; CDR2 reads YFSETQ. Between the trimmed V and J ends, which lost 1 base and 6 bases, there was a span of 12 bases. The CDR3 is CASSLTAGADTQYF. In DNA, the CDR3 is TGCGCCAGCAGCTTGACAGCTGGGGCCGATACGCAGTATTTT. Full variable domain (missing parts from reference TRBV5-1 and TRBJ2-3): KAGVTQTPRYLIKTRGQQVTLSCSPISGHRSVSWYQQTPGQGLQFLFEYFSETQRNKGNFPGRFSGRQFSNSRSEMNVSTLELGDSALYLCASSLTAGADTQYFGPGTRLTVL.

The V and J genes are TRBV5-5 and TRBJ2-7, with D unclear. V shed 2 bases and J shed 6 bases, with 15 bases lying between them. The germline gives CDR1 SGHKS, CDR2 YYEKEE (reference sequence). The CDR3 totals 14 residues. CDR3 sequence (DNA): TGTGCCAGCAGCTTACCGGTTACGAGCACCGAGCAGTACTTC. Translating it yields CASSLPVTSTEQYF.

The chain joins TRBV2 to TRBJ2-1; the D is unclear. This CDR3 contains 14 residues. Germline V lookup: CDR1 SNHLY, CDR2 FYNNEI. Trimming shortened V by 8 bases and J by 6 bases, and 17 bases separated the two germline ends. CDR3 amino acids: CASGGPALVNEQFF. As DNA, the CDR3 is TGTGCCAGCGGCGGTCCAGCCCTGGTCAATGAGCAGTTCTTC. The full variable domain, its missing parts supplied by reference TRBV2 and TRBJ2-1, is EPEVTQTPSHQVTQMGQEVILRCVPISNHLYFYWYRQILGQKVEFLVSFYNNEISEKSEIFDDQFSVERPDGSNFTLKIRSTKLEDSAMYFCASGGPALVNEQFFGPGTRLTVL.

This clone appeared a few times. The CDR3 loop is CASTGLGGATSYTF. The CDR3 DNA reads as TGTGCCAGCACCGGATTAGGGGGCGCAACGAGCTACACCTTC. The chain couples TRBV28 to TRBJ1-2, with TRBD1 matching over 7 bases. Per germline, CDR1 MDHEN and CDR2 SYDVKM. The ends lost 7 bases at V and 9 bases at J; junction bases unmatched: 14. The CDR3 contains 14 residues.

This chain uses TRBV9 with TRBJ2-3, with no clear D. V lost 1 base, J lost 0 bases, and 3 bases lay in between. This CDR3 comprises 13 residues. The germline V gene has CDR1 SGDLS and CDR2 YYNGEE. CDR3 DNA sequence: TGTGCCAGCAGCGTATCTAGCACAGATACGCAGTATTTT. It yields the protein CASSVSSTDTQYF. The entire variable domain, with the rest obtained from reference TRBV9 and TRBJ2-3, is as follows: DSGVTQTPKHLITATGQRVTLRCSPRSGDLSVYWYQQSLDQGLQFLIQYYNGEERAKGNILERFSAQQFPDLHSELNLSSLELGDSALYFCASSVSSTDTQYFGPGTRLTVL.

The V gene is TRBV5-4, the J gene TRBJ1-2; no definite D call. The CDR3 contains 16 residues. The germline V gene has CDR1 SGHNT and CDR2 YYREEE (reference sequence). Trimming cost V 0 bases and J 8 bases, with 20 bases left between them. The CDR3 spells CASSLAGWKSPEGYTF. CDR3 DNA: TGTGCCAGCAGCTTGGCCGGATGGAAGTCTCCGGAGGGCTACACCTTC.

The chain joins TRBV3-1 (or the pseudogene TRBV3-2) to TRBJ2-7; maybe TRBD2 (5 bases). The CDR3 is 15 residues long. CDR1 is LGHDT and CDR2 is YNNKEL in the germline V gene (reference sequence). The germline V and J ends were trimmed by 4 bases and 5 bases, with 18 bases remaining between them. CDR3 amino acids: CASSPSEALEHEQYF. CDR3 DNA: TGTGCCAGCAGCCCCTCGGAGGCTCTGGAGCACGAGCAGTACTTC.

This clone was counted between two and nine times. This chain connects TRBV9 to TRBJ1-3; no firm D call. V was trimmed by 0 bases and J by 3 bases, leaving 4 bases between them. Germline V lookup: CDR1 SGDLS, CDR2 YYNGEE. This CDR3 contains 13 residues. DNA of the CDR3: TGTGCCAGCAGCGTAGGTCGTGGAAACACCATATATTTT. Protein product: CASSVGRGNTIYF.

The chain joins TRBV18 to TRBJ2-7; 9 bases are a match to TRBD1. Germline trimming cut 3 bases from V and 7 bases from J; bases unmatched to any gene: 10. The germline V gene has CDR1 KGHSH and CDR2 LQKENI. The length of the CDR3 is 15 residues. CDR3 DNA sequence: TGTGCCAGCTCACCTCTAAGGGACAGGGCGGGGGAGCAGTACTTC. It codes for CASSPLRDRAGEQYF.

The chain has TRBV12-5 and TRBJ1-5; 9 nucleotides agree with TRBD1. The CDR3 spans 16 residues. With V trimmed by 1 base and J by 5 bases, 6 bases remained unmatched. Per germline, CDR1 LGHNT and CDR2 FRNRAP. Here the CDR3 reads CASGLATDRGDQPQHF. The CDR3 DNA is TGTGCTAGTGGTTTGGCCACGGACAGGGGTGATCAGCCCCAGCATTTT.

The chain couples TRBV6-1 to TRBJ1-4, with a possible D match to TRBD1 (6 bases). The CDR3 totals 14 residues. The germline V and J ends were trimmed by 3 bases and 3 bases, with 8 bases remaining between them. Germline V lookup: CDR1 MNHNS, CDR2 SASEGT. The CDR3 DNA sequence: TGTGCCAGCAGTGAGGGGGCGGCTAATGAAAAACTGTTTTTT. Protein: CASSEGAANEKLFF.

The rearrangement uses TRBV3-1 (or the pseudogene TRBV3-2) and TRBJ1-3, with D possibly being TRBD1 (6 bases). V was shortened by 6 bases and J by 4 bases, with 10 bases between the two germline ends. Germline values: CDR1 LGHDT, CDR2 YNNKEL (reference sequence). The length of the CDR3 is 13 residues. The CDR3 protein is CASSRTEGNTIYF. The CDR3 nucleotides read TGTGCCAGCAGTCGGACAGAGGGAAACACCATATATTTT.

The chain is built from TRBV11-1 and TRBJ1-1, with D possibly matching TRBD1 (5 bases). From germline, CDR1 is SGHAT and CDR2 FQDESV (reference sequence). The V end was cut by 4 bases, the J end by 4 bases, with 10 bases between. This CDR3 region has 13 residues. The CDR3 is CASSSFGGTEAFF. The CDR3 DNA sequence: TGTGCCAGCAGCTCCTTCGGGGGCACTGAAGCTTTCTTT.

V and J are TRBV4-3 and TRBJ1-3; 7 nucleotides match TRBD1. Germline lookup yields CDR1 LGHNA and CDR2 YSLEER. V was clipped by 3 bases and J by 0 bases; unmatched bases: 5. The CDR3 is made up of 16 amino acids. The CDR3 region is CASSHVRQGSGNTIYF. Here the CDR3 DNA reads TGCGCCAGCAGCCATGTAAGACAGGGCTCTGGAAACACCATATATTTT.

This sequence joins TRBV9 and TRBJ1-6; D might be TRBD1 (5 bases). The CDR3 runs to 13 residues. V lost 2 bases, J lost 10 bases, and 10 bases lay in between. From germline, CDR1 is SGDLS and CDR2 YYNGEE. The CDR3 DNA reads TGTGCCAGCAGCGTGGGGACTAAGTCACCCCTCCACTTT. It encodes CASSVGTKSPLHF. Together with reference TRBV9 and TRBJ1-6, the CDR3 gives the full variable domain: DSGVTQTPKHLITATGQRVTLRCSPRSGDLSVYWYQQSLDQGLQFLIQYYNGEERAKGNILERFSAQQFPDLHSELNLSSLELGDSALYFCASSVGTKSPLHFGNGTRLTVT.

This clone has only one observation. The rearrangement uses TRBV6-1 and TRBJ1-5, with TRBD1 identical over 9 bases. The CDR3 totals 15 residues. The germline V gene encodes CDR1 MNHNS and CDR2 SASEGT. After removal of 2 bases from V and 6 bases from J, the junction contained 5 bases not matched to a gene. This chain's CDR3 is CASSELGQGIQPQHF. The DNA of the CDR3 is TGTGCCAGCAGTGAACTCGGACAGGGGATTCAGCCCCAGCATTTT.

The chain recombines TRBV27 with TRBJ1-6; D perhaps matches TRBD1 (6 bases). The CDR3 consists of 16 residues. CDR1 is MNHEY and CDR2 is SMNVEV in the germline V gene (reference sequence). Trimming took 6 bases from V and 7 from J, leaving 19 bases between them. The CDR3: CASRDQGWGSNSPLHF. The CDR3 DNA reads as TGTGCCAGCAGGGATCAGGGGTGGGGATCGAATTCACCCCTCCACTTT.

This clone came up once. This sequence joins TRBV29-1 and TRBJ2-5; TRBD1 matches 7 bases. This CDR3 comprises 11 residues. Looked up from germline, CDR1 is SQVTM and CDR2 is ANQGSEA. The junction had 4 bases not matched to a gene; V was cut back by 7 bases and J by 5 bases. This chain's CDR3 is CSGGGEETQYF. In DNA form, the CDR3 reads TGCAGCGGAGGGGGCGAGGAGACCCAGTACTTC.

The CDR3 sequence: CASSFSRAFQETQYF. The CDR3, as DNA: TGTGCCAGCAGTTTTTCCAGGGCGTTTCAAGAGACCCAGTACTTC. V and J are TRBV6-5 and TRBJ2-5; D possibly corresponds to TRBD1 (5 bases). With 4 bases removed from V and 2 bases from J, the gap between germline ends came to 14 bases. CDR3 length equals 15 residues. In germline, CDR1 is MNHEY, CDR2 SVGAGI.

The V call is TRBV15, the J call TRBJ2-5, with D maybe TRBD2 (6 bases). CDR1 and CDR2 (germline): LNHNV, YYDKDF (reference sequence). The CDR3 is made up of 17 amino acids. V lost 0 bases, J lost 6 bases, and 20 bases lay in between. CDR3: CATSREGGTNPQKTQYF. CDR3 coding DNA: TGTGCCACCAGCAGAGAAGGCGGGACCAACCCACAAAAGACCCAGTACTTC.

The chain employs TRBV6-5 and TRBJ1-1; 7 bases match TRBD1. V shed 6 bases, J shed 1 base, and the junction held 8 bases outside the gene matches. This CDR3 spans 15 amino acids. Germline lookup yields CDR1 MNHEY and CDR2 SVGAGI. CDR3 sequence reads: CASSLLGQRNTEAFF. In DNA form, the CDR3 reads TGTGCCAGCAGCTTATTGGGACAGCGGAACACTGAAGCTTTCTTT.

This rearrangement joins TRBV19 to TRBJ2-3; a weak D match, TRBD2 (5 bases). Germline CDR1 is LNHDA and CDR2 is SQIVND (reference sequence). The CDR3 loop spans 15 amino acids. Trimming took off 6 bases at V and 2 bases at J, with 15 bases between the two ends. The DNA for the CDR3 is TGTGCCAGTAGGAGAAGCGGTCTCCTCACAGATACGCAGTATTTT. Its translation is CASRRSGLLTDTQYF.

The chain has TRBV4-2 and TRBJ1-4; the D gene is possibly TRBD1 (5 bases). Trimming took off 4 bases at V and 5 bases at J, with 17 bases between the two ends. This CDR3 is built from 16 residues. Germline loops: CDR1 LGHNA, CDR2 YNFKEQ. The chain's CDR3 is CASSRMGQGVNEKLFF. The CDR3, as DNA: TGTGCCAGCAGCCGAATGGGGCAGGGTGTGAATGAAAAACTGTTTTTT.

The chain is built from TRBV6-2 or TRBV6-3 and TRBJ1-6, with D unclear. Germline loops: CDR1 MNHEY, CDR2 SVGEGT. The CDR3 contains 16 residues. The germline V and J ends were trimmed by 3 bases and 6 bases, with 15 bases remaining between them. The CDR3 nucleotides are TGTGCCAGCAGTTATCGTCCAGTGGCCCGTAATTCACCCCTCCACTTT. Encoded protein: CASSYRPVARNSPLHF.

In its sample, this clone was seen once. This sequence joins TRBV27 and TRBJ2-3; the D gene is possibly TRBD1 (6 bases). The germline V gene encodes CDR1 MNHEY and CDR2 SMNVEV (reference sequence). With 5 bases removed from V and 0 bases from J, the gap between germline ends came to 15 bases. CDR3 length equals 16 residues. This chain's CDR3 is CASSRLGQLSTDTQYF. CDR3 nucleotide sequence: TGTGCCAGCAGTCGCCTCGGACAGCTAAGCACAGATACGCAGTATTTT.

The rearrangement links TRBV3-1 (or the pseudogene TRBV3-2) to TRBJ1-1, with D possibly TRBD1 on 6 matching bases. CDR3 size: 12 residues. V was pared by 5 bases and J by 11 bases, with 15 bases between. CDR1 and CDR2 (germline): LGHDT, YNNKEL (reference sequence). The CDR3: CASSSQGPVAFF. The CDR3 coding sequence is TGTGCCAGCAGCTCACAGGGCCCGGTGGCTTTCTTT.

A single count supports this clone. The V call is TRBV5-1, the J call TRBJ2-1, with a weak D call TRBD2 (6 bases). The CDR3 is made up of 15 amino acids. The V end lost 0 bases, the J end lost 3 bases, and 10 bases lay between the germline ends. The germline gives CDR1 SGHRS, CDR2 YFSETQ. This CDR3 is CASSLEAGSYNEQFF. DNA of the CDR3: TGCGCCAGCAGCTTGGAGGCGGGGAGCTACAATGAGCAGTTCTTC.